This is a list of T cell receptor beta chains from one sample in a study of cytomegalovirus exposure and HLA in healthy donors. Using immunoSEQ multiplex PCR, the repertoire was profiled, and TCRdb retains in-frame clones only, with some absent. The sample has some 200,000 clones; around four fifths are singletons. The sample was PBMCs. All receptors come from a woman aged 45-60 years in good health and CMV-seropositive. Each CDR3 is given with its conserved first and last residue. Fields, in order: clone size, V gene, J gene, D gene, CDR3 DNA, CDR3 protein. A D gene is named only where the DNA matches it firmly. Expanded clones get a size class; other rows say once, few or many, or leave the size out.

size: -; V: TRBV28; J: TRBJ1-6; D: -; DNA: TGTGCCAGCAGTTTAGGGGGCAGGGGTAATTCACCCCTCCACTTT; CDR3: CASSLGGRGNSPLHF
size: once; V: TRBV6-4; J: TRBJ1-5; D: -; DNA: TGTGCCAGCAGTCCCCCCGGACAAAATAGCAATCAGCCCCAGCATTTT; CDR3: CASSPPGQNSNQPQHF
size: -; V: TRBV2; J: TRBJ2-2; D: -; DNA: TGTGCCAGCAGTCCTGGGGGCGGTCGGGACACCGGGGAGCTGTTTTTT; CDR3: CASSPGGGRDTGELFF
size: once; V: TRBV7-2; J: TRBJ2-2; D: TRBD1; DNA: TGTGCCAGCAGCTCAACAGGGGGGACCGGGGAGCTGTTTTTT; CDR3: CASSSTGGTGELFF
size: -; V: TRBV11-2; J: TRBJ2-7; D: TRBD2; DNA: TGTGCCAGCAGCTTCTTCGGGGTCGGGACTAGCGGCAACGAGCAGTACTTC; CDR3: CASSFFGVGTSGNEQYF
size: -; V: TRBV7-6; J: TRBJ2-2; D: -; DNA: TGTGCCAGCAGCCCCTATAGAACGAACACCGGGGAGCTGTTTTTT; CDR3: CASSPYRTNTGELFF
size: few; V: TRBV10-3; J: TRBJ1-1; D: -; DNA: TGTGCCATCATACGCGCTCTCCCTCAACTGAACACTGAAGCTTTCTTT; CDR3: CAIIRALPQLNTEAFF
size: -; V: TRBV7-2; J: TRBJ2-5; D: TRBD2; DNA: TGTGCCAGCAGCCCCAGCGGGAAGACCCAGTACTTC; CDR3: CASSPSGKTQYF
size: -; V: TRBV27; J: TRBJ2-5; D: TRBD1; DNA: TGTGCCAGCAGTCCGACCGGGACAGGGGTGGACGAGACCCAGTACTTC; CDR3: CASSPTGTGVDETQYF
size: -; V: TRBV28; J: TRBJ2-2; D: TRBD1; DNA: TGTGCCAGCAGTCACGGGACAGGGGGTTTCACCGGGGAGCTGTTTTTT; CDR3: CASSHGTGGFTGELFF
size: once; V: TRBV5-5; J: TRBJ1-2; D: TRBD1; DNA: TGTGCCAGCAGCGCCGGGACAGCCATTAACTATGGCTACACCTTC; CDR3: CASSAGTAINYGYTF
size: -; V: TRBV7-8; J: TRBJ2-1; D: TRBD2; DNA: TGTGCCAGCAGCTTCGCTAGCGGGGGGGCAGTATTTGAGCAGTTCTTC; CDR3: CASSFASGGAVFEQFF
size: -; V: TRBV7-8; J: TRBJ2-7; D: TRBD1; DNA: TGTGCCAGCAGCTTAATGGTGGGGGACAGGGGCTACGAGCAGTACTTC; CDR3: CASSLMVGDRGYEQYF
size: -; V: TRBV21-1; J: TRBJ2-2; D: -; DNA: TGTGCCAGCAGCCCCCCGGGGGGGCTAAACACCGGGGAGCTGTTTTTT; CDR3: CASSPPGGLNTGELFF
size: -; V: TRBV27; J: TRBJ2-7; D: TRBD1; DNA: TGTGCCAGCAGAGAGACAGGGGACTACGAGCAGTACTTC; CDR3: CASRETGDYEQYF
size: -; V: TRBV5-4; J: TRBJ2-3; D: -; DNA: TGTGCCAGCAGCTTGGTCCTGTCCCACTCCAACACAGATACGCAGTATTTT; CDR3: CASSLVLSHSNTDTQYF
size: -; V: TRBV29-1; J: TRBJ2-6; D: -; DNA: TGCAGCGTTGGGGGGGACGGCTTAGCGGCCAACGTCCTGACTTTC; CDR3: CSVGGDGLAANVLTF
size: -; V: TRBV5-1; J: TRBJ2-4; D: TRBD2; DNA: TGCGCCAGCAGCCGGGGGGAGGACAAAAACATTCAGTACTTC; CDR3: CASSRGEDKNIQYF
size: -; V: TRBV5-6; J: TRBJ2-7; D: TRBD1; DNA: TGTGCCAGCAGCTTGCCTGGGACAGGGAAGACATACGAGCAGTACTTC; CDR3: CASSLPGTGKTYEQYF
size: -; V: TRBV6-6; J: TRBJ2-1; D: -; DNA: TGTGCCAGCAGACAGGGGGGACTATACTACAATGAGCAGTTCTTC; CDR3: CASRQGGLYYNEQFF
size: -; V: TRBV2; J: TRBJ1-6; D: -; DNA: TGTGCCAGCAGTGAATCAAAGGGGGAGGGTAATTCACCCCTCCACTTT; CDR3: CASSESKGEGNSPLHF
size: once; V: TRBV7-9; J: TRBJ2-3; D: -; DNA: TGTGCCAGCAGCTTAGGCAGGGACTCCTACACAGATACGCAGTATTTT; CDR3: CASSLGRDSYTDTQYF
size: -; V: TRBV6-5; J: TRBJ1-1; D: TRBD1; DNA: TGTGCCAGCAGTTACTCGATAAGGGGGCCTGAAGCTTTCTTT; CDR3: CASSYSIRGPEAFF
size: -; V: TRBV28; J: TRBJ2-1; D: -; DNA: TGTGCTGTAGGGGCCTACAATGAGCAGTTCTTC; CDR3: CAVGAYNEQFF
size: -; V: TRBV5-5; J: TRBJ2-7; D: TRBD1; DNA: TGTGCCAGCAGCCCGTCCGGGACAGCCACCTACGAGCAGTACTTC; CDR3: CASSPSGTATYEQYF
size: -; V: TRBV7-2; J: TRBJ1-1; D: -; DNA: TGTGCCAGCAGCATAATAGACAGGCACAGAGGAGCTTTCTTT; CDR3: CASSIIDRHRGAFF
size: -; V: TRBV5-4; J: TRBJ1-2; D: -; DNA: TGTGCCAGCAGCTTCCCGATTAGAGGGGACTCCTATGGCTACACCTTC; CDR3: CASSFPIRGDSYGYTF
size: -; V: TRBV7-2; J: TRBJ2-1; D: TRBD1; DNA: TGTGCCAGCAGCTTTATCCGACAGGGATACAATGAGCAGTTCTTC; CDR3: CASSFIRQGYNEQFF
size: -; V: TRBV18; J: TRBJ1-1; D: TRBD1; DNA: TGTGCCAGCTCACAAACAGGGGGCACTGAAGCTTTCTTT; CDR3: CASSQTGGTEAFF
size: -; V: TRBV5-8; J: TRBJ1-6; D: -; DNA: TGTGCCAGCAGCTTCAACAGGGAGGGCTCACCCCTCCACTTT; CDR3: CASSFNREGSPLHF
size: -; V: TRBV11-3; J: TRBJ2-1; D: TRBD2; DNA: TGTGCCAGCAGCCCGGGTGGGGGGGGGCAGTTCTTC; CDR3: CASSPGGGGQFF
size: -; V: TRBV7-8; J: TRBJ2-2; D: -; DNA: TGTGCCAGCAGCATCCTGGGGGCGCGAGGCACCGGGGAGCTGTTTTTT; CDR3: CASSILGARGTGELFF
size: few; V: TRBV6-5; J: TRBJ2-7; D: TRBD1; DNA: TGTGCCAGCAGTTACTCAAGACAGGGATCCTACGAGCAGTACTTC; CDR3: CASSYSRQGSYEQYF
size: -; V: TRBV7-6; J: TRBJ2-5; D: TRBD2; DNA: TGTGCCAGCAGCTTAGAGCGTCGACTAGCGGGGCCCGGGGACCAGTACTTC; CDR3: CASSLERRLAGPGDQYF
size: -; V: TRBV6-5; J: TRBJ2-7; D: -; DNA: TGTGCCAGCGGGCGACAGTCCTCCTACGAGCAGTACTTC; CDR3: CASGRQSSYEQYF
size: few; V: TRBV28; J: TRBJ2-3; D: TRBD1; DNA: TGTGCCAGCAGCGACCCCGGGACAGGGGACCATAGAATCACAGATACGCAGTATTTT; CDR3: CASSDPGTGDHRITDTQYF